These 16 T cell receptor beta chains share one sample of origin, sequenced in a study of identical twins. TCRdb called the 5' RACE reads again in MiXCR, with one record for every CDR3 protein. The sample has 1.5 million to 2 million distinct CDR3 sequences, about 32% seen once. Sequencing was carried out using cord blood. The receptors were gathered from a newborn girl in good health.

The chain carries TRBV4-1 and TRBJ2-7, with D hard to call. The CDR3 extends over 16 amino acids. CDR1 and CDR2 (germline): MGHRA, YSYEKL. V was shortened by 0 bases and J by 1 base, with 13 bases between the two germline ends. The CDR3 DNA is TGCGCCAGCAGCCAAGATGTGGCAGAGAAATCCTACGAGCAGTACTTC. Amino acid sequence: CASSQDVAEKSYEQYF.

For this clonotype: In this CDR3 the conserved last residue, phenylalanine or tryptophan, is missing, so a read error is likely. The V and J genes are TRBV5-1 and TRBJ2-5; a weak D match, TRBD2 (6 bases). The CDR3 extends over 16 amino acids. The V gene's germline CDR1 is SGHRS and CDR2 YFSETQ. V lost 2 bases, J lost 5 bases, and 19 bases lay in between. The CDR3 region has the DNA TGCGCCAGCAGCTTTAGCGGAGCCCCCTGGGGCGAGACCCAGTACTCC. This sequence encodes CASSFSGAPWGETQYS.

The chain carries TRBV11-2 and TRBJ2-1, with D perhaps TRBD1 or TRBD2 (6 bases each). V lost 3 bases to trimming and J lost 1 base, with 19 bases between them. Per the germline V gene, CDR1 is SGHAT and CDR2 is FQNNGV. The CDR3 runs to 18 residues. This CDR3 is CASSFTSWGARSYNEQFF. The CDR3 DNA sequence: TGTGCCAGCAGCTTTACCTCCTGGGGGGCGAGATCCTACAATGAGCAGTTCTTC.

The chain uses TRBV11-2 and TRBJ1-2; D unclear. The germline V and J ends were trimmed by 5 bases and 13 bases, with 8 bases remaining between them. The CDR3 length is 9 residues. Germline CDR1 reads SGHAT; CDR2 reads FQNNGV. In DNA form, the CDR3 reads TGTGCCAGCAGCCCAAGCCTCACCTTC. Amino acids: CASSPSLTF.

Comments on this clonotype: This likely comes from a read error, as the CDR3 has no conserved phenylalanine or tryptophan at its end. V and J are TRBV2 and TRBJ2-3; 8 bases fit TRBD1. V lost 0 bases to trimming and J lost 5 bases; unmatched junction nucleotides: 4. The CDR3 spans 15 residues. Germline V gene sequence: CDR1 SNHLY, CDR2 FYNNEI. The DNA of the CDR3 is TGTGCCAGCAGTGAAGCGACAGGGGAGAAAGATACGCAGTATCTT. Residues: CASSEATGEKDTQYL.

DNA for the CDR3: TGTGCCAGCAGCCAAGGGCTAGCGTCAAGGGGTGAGCAGTTCTTC. It codes for CASSQGLASRGEQFF. V and J are TRBV14 and TRBJ2-1; the D gene is possibly TRBD2 (6 bases). Germline CDR1 and CDR2: SGHDN and FVKESK. The CDR3 extends over 15 amino acids. Deletions cut 1 base from V and 9 bases from J, with 16 bases between. Full variable domain (missing parts from reference TRBV14 and TRBJ2-1): EAGVTQFPSHSVIEKGQTVTLRCDPISGHDNLYWYRRVMGKEIKFLLHFVKESKQDESGMPNNRFLAERTGGTYSTLKVQPAELEDSGVYFCASSQGLASRGEQFFGPGTRLTVL.

The sample holds a few counts of this clonotype. The chain uses TRBV14 and TRBJ2-3, with D perhaps matching TRBD2 (7 bases). The germline gives CDR1 SGHDN, CDR2 FVKESK. This CDR3 has 15 residues. V dropped 5 bases and J dropped 1 base, with 13 bases sitting between them. The CDR3 coding sequence is TGTGCCAGCAGCGGAGGGGGGGCTCGCACAGATACGCAGTATTTT. Translation gives CASSGGGARTDTQYF.

In its sample, this clonotype was seen a few times. The chain recombines TRBV5-5 with TRBJ2-5; TRBD2 is a possible D gene (6 bases). Looked up from germline, CDR1 is SGHKS and CDR2 is YYEKEE (reference sequence). This CDR3 region has 16 residues. The V and J ends lost 0 bases and 0 bases respectively, with 12 bases between them. In nucleotides, the CDR3 is TGTGCCAGCAGCTTGGAAGCCCTAGCGCACCAAGAGACCCAGTACTTC. Translating it yields CASSLEALAHQETQYF.

DNA for the CDR3: TGTGCCAGCAGTCATCCCTCACAAGAGACCCAGTACTTC. Translation: CASSHPSQETQYF. The J gene is TRBJ2-4, the V gene TRBV25-1; D uncertain. The end of the DNA aligns better with TRBJ2-5, so the J call may be wrong. This CDR3 is built from 13 residues. CDR1 and CDR2 (germline): MGHDK, SYGVNS.

The gene calls are TRBV10-3 and TRBJ1-2; 8 nucleotides agree with TRBD1. V shed 5 bases and J 4 bases; nucleotides not matched to a gene: 3. This CDR3 has 13 residues. The germline V gene encodes CDR1 ENHRY and CDR2 SYGVKD. The CDR3 region has the DNA TGTGCCATCAGTAACACAGGGGGCTATGGCTACACCTTC. Translated, it gives CAISNTGGYGYTF.

The V gene is TRBV20-1, the J gene TRBJ2-1, with TRBD2 matching 10 bases. The CDR3 extends over 17 amino acids. CDR1 is DFQATT and CDR2 is SNEGSKA in the germline V gene (reference sequence). V trimming: 3 bases; J trimming: 1 base; junction bases outside the gene matches: 9. DNA for the CDR3: TGCAGTGCTAGGTTACTAGCGGGACACTCGTCCTACAATGAGCAGTTCTTC. Translation gives CSARLLAGHSSYNEQFF.

This clonotype has at least ten counts. The rearrangement links TRBV28 to TRBJ2-7; 9 nucleotides match TRBD1. V dropped 5 bases and J dropped 0; count of bases not matched to a gene: 5. CDR3 size: 15 residues. CDR1 and CDR2 (germline): MDHEN, SYDVKM. The DNA of the CDR3 is TGTGCCAGCAGTGTTCCGGGACAGGGCTCCTACGAGCAGTACTTC. Its protein product is CASSVPGQGSYEQYF.

The V call is TRBV6-2 or TRBV6-3, the J call TRBJ1-5; D might be TRBD1 (6 bases). V was pared by 6 bases and J by 7 bases, with 16 bases between. The CDR3 contains 14 residues. Per germline, CDR1 MNHEY and CDR2 SVGEGT. CDR3 region: CASSPGQIRQPQHF. Here the CDR3 DNA reads TGTGCCAGCAGCCCCGGACAGATCAGACAGCCCCAGCATTTT.

This rearrangement joins TRBV6-6 to TRBJ2-3; TRBD1 might be the D (5 bases). V lost 8 bases and J lost 2, with 11 bases in between. Germline CDR1 MNHNY, CDR2 SVGAGI (reference sequence). The CDR3 is made up of 13 amino acids. The CDR3 reads CASGFRATDTQYF. The CDR3 DNA reads as TGTGCCAGCGGTTTCAGGGCCACAGATACGCAGTATTTT.

In regard to this clonotype: A much more abundant neighbour one base away suggests this may be a read error. This rearrangement joins TRBV29-1 to TRBJ2-5; D might be TRBD2 (6 bases). The germline CDR1 and CDR2 sequences are SQVTM and ANQGSEA. The CDR3 loop spans 14 amino acids. V gave up 7 bases and J gave up 11 bases, with 26 bases separating them. CDR3 in DNA: TGCAGCGGTATCGCGGGGTCCATCTACAATGAGCAGTACTTC. It encodes CSGIAGSIYNEQYF. Full variable domain (remainder filled in from reference TRBV29-1 and TRBJ2-5): SAVISQKPSRDICQRGTSLTIQCQVDSQVTMMFWYRQQPGQSLTLIATANQGSEATYESGFVIDKFPISRPNLTFSTLTVSNMSPEDSSIYLCSGIAGSIYNEQYFGPGTRLLVL.

The rearrangement links TRBV19 to TRBJ2-1; TRBD2 matches 11 bases. This CDR3 contains 14 residues. Germline trimming cut 5 bases from V and 13 bases from J; bases unmatched to any gene: 10. Germline V gene sequence: CDR1 LNHDA, CDR2 SQIVND (reference sequence). Here the CDR3 DNA reads TGTGCCAGTAGTCGGACTAGCGGGCAAGAGACCCAGTTCTTC. Amino acids: CASSRTSGQETQFF.